The 19 T cell receptor beta chains listed next were all sequenced from one sample in a study. MiXCR, applied by TCRdb to the 5' RACE reads, yields one record per CDR3 protein. This repertoire shows 8,500 to 13,000 distinct CDR3 sequences, roughly a sixth found once; its top ten account for 3% to 4%. Tregs were sorted as CD4+CD25+CD127-/low cells. The sequenced material came from Tregs sorted from a lymph node. The receptors come from a female donor with breast cancer.

This clonotype came up a few times. This may come from a read error, since a much larger clone is one base off. The gene calls are TRBV5-1 and TRBJ1-2; D might be TRBD1 (6 bases). The V end lost 4 bases, the J end lost 7 bases, and 11 bases lay between the germline ends. The germline V gene encodes CDR1 SGHRS and CDR2 YFSETQ. This CDR3 spans 12 amino acids. Here the CDR3 DNA reads TGCGCCAGCAGCGTAGCAGGGGTTGGCTACACCTTC. This codes for CASSVAGVGYTF.

This clonotype was seen ten or more times. The gene calls are TRBV28 and TRBJ2-7, with 7 bases identical to TRBD1. Germline V gives CDR1 MDHEN, CDR2 SYDVKM. Germline trimming cut 5 bases from V and 5 bases from J; bases unmatched to any gene: 12. There are 15 residues in the CDR3. The CDR3 sequence: CASSPIDRECHEQYF. The CDR3 DNA is TGTGCCAGCAGTCCTATAGACAGGGAATGCCACGAGCAGTACTTC.

This clonotype was counted only a few times. The junction differs from germline at one of its ends, possibly a read error. The genes are TRBV6-5 and TRBJ2-7, with D perhaps TRBD1 (6 bases). Per germline, CDR1 MNHEY and CDR2 SVGAGI. The CDR3 spans 14 residues. The CDR3 reads CANSYSGTNDEQYF. Here the CDR3 DNA reads TGTGCCAACAGTTACTCCGGGACAAACGACGAGCAGTACTTC.

This clonotype was seen repeatedly, ten times or more. The rearrangement uses TRBV20-1 and TRBJ1-6; no clear D. Germline-derived CDR1 and CDR2 are DFQATT and SNEGSKA (reference sequence). V dropped 0 bases and J dropped 13 bases, with 13 bases sitting between them. There are 13 residues in the CDR3. The CDR3 nucleotides are TGCAGTGCTAGAGATTCGAAGGAGGGTCCCCTCCACTTT. Its translation: CSARDSKEGPLHF.

This clonotype is medium-sized in the sample. This chain uses TRBV7-2 with TRBJ2-1; D call uncertain. The CDR3 is 15 amino acids. Germline-derived CDR1 and CDR2 are SGHTA and FQGNSA. Trimming removed 2 bases at V and 3 bases at J, with 11 bases between. This CDR3 is CASSLRAAFYNEQFF. The CDR3, as DNA: TGTGCCAGCAGCTTAAGGGCCGCCTTCTACAATGAGCAGTTCTTC. Variable domain in full (rest from reference TRBV7-2 and TRBJ2-1): GAGVSQSPSNKVTEKGKDVELRCDPISGHTALYWYRQSLGQGLEFLIYFQGNSAPDKSGLPSDRFSAERTGGSVSTLTIQRTQQEDSAVYLCASSLRAAFYNEQFFGPGTRLTVL.

Of note for this clonotype: At one end, the junction sequence differs from germline, possibly due to a read error. The V call is TRBV15, the J call TRBJ2-1; 7 bases align to TRBD2. Germline lookup yields CDR1 LNHNV and CDR2 YYDKDF (reference sequence). The CDR3 has 17 residues. The CDR3 is CATSRDREAVPYKEQFF. As DNA, the CDR3 is TGTGCCACCAGCAGAGATCGGGAGGCGGTCCCCTACAAAGAGCAGTTCTTC.

This clonotype qualifies as medium-sized (0.01 to 0.1%). The chain is built from TRBV29-1 and TRBJ2-2; D uncertain. The CDR3 sequence is 12 residues long. The germline V gene has CDR1 SQVTM and CDR2 ANQGSEA. V was pared by 5 bases and J by 1 base, with 5 bases between. The CDR3 loop reads CSVLKNTGELFF. CDR3 nucleotide sequence: TGCAGCGTTTTAAAGAACACCGGGGAGCTGTTTTTT.

In its sample, this clonotype was seen many times. For the CDR3, the DNA is TGTGCCAGCAGCCTGACAGGCCATACCTTCAATGAGCAGTTCTTC. Its protein is CASSLTGHTFNEQFF. The chain uses TRBV2 and TRBJ2-1, with a weak D call TRBD1 (6 bases). In germline, CDR1 is SNHLY, CDR2 FYNNEI. This CDR3 comprises 15 residues. The germline V and J ends were trimmed by 6 bases and 6 bases, with 18 bases remaining between them.

This clonotype has ten or more counts. The gene calls are TRBV12-3 or TRBV12-4 and TRBJ2-3, with a weak D call TRBD2 (6 bases). The CDR3 is made up of 14 amino acids. Trimming removed 6 bases from V and 3 bases from J, with 13 bases in between. CDR3 sequence: CASRPGLGTDTQYF. CDR3 sequence (DNA): TGTGCCAGCAGGCCGGGACTTGGGACAGATACGCAGTATTTT.

At least ten counts were recorded for this clonotype. This rearrangement joins TRBV11-2 to TRBJ1-1; a possible D gene is TRBD1 (5 bases). Germline V lookup: CDR1 SGHAT, CDR2 FQNNGV. The V gene lost 5 bases and the J gene lost 5 bases, with 12 bases spanning the gap. CDR3 length: 13 residues. The CDR3 DNA reads TGTGCCAGCAGCGGAAGCGGGGGGACTGAAGCTTTCTTT. Its translation is CASSGSGGTEAFF.

This clonotype rates as medium-sized. DNA of the CDR3: TGTGCCAGCAGCTTGGGTGGGGCGGGGGCCTATGGCTACACCTTC. Its translation: CASSLGGAGAYGYTF. The chain joins TRBV5-5 to TRBJ1-2, with D possibly TRBD1 on 6 matching bases. V shed 0 bases and J shed 4 bases, with 13 bases lying between them. This CDR3 region has 15 residues. The germline V gene has CDR1 SGHKS and CDR2 YYEKEE (reference sequence).

For this clonotype: A read error may explain this, as a much larger clone is one base away. Because the CDR3 is missing its conserved closing phenylalanine or tryptophan, this is likely a read error. The limits of the CDR3 on the DNA are not certain, so only TCRdb's listed CDR3 is given. This chain links TRBV7-2 with TRBJ2-5; TRBD2, the table's D call, was not compared with the DNA. Per the germline V gene, CDR1 is SGHTA and CDR2 is FQGNSA. 15 amino acids form the CDR3, both terminal residues included. The CDR3 sequence: CASSPDSAGGGTQCL.

The chain is built from TRBV5-4 and TRBJ2-2; D remains ambiguous. This CDR3 has 15 amino acids. The ends were cut back, 4 bases at V and 1 base at J, with 11 bases in the middle. Germline V CDR1 and CDR2: SGHNT, YYREEE (reference sequence). The CDR3: CASSHDIMNTGELFF. The CDR3 DNA reads as TGTGCCAGCAGCCACGACATCATGAACACCGGGGAGCTGTTTTTT.

The chain has TRBV5-1 and TRBJ1-2, with 9 bases fitting TRBD1. CDR3 size: 13 residues. Per germline, CDR1 SGHRS and CDR2 YFSETQ. The V and J ends lost 4 bases and 5 bases, in that order; junction bases with no gene match: 3. The CDR3 spells CASSRTGEYGYTF. The DNA for the CDR3 is TGCGCCAGCAGCCGGACAGGGGAGTATGGCTACACCTTC.

By share, this clonotype ranks as medium-sized (0.01 to 0.1%). The chain recombines TRBV7-2 with TRBJ2-1; D is perhaps TRBD2 (6 bases). This CDR3 contains 17 residues. The germline V and J ends were trimmed by 4 bases and 5 bases, with 21 bases remaining between them. Germline values: CDR1 SGHTA, CDR2 FQGNSA. This chain's CDR3 is CASSSSRLAGRDNEQFF. CDR3 coding DNA: TGTGCCAGCAGCTCCTCACGACTCGCGGGGCGCGACAATGAGCAGTTCTTC.

This clonotype is labeled as medium-sized. The gene calls are TRBV10-2 and TRBJ1-1, with unresolved D. Germline V gives CDR1 WSHSY, CDR2 SAAADI. V gave up 4 bases and J gave up 6 bases, with 9 bases separating them. The CDR3 spans 12 residues. The CDR3 nucleotides read TGCGCCAGCAGTGGGCAGTCCCCTGAAGCTTTCTTT. This codes for CASSGQSPEAFF.

By proportion, this clonotype is medium-sized. V gene TRBV6-6 combines with J gene TRBJ2-7; no clear D. The CDR3 length is 14 residues. CDR1 and CDR2 (germline): MNHNY, SVGAGI (reference sequence). V gave up 6 bases and J gave up 2 bases, with 14 bases separating them. CDR3 region: CASRLTGHAYEQYF. The DNA for the CDR3 is TGTGCCAGCAGACTTACGGGCCACGCCTACGAGCAGTACTTC.

In this sample, this clonotype turned up many times. The chain employs TRBV20-1 and TRBJ2-7; TRBD1 might be the D (5 bases). Germline assignment: CDR1 DFQATT and CDR2 SNEGSKA (reference sequence). The V and J ends lost 3 bases and 0 bases respectively, with 12 bases between them. The CDR3 covers 14 residues. CDR3 sequence (DNA): TGCAGTGCTAGCATCGACAGTTACTCCTACGAGCAGTACTTC. This gives the protein CSASIDSYSYEQYF.

This clonotype qualifies as medium-sized. V is TRBV6-5 and J is TRBJ2-7, with D possibly matching TRBD2 (7 bases). V was pared by 11 bases and J by 6 bases, with 14 bases between. The CDR3 has 11 residues. CDR1 is MNHEY and CDR2 is SVGAGI in the germline V gene. CDR3 sequence (DNA): TGTGCCTCCTTAAGGGGGGGCGAGCAGTACTTC. This codes for CASLRGGEQYF.